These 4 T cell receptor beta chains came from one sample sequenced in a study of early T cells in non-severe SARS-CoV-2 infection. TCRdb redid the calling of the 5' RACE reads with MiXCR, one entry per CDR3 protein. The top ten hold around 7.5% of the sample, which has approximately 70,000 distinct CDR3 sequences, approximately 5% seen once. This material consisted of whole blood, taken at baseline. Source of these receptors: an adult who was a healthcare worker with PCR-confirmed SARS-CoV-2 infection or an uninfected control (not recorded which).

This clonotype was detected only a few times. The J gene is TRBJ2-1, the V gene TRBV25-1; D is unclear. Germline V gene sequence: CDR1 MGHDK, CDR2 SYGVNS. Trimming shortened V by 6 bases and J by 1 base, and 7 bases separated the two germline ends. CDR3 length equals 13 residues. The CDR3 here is CASRKGSYNEQFF. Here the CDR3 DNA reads TGTGCCAGCAGGAAGGGTTCCTACAATGAGCAGTTCTTC.

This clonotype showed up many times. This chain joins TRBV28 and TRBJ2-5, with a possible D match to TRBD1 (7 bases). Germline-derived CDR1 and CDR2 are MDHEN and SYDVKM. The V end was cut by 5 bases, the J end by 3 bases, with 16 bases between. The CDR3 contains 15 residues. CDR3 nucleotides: TGTGCCAGCAGTCCCTCGACAGGGAGGAAAGAGACCCAGTACTTC. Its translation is CASSPSTGRKETQYF.

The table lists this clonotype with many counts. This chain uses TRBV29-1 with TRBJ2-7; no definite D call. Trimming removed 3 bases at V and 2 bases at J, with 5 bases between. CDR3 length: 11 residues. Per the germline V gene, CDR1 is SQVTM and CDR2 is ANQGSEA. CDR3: CSVELAYEQYF. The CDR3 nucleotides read TGCAGCGTTGAGTTGGCCTACGAGCAGTACTTC.

The CDR3 coding sequence is TGTGCCAGCAGCCCAGGACTAGCGCCCGACGAGCAGTACTTC. Protein product: CASSPGLAPDEQYF. This chain joins TRBV5-4 and TRBJ2-7; 9 nucleotides align to TRBD2. Germline trimming cut 4 bases from V and 5 bases from J; bases unmatched to any gene: 7. The CDR3 is made up of 14 amino acids. The germline V gene encodes CDR1 SGHNT and CDR2 YYREEE (reference sequence). The full variable domain, its missing parts supplied by reference TRBV5-4 and TRBJ2-7, is ETGVTQSPTHLIKTRGQQVTLRCSSQSGHNTVSWYQQALGQGPQFIFQYYREEENGRGNFPPRFSGLQFPNYSSELNVNALELDDSALYLCASSPGLAPDEQYFGPGTRLTVT.